The 27 T cell receptor beta chains in this list originate from one sample, sequenced in a study of cytomegalovirus exposure and HLA in healthy donors. A multiplex PCR was run with 60 Vbeta primers and 13 Jbeta primers. The data were produced by immunoSEQ multiplex PCR, yet TCRdb's version contains in-frame clones alone and is incomplete. The sample includes over 100,000 clones. Sequenced input: PBMCs. The receptors originated from a woman aged 40-49 years in good health and CMV-seropositive.

J is TRBJ1-2 and V is TRBV5-1; D may be TRBD1 (5 bases). V was clipped by 0 bases and J by 0 bases, with 12 bases between them. The CDR3 runs 16 residues. The germline V gene has CDR1 SGHRS and CDR2 YFSETQ. CDR3 bases: TGCGCCAGCAGCTTGGCTGGGACTGCAACTAACTATGGCTACACCTTC. This codes for CASSLAGTATNYGYTF.

The J gene is TRBJ2-3, the V gene TRBV30; TRBD1 aligns across 7 bases. Losses at the gene ends were 0 bases for V and 0 bases for J; bases not matched to a gene: 3. The CDR3 extends over 15 amino acids. In germline, CDR1 is GTSNPN, CDR2 SVGIG (reference sequence). DNA of the CDR3: TGTGCCTGGAGTGTGACAGGGTTTAGCACAGATACGCAGTATTTT. Its translation: CAWSVTGFSTDTQYF.

The chain carries TRBV5-4 and TRBJ1-1; no definite D call. This CDR3 region has 13 residues. CDR1 SGHNT and CDR2 YYREEE come from the germline V gene (reference sequence). Trimming removed 0 bases from V and 3 bases from J, with 6 bases in between. CDR3 nucleotide sequence: TGTGCCAGCAGCTTGGGGGAGTACACTGAAGCTTTCTTT. It translates to CASSLGEYTEAFF.

The V gene is TRBV5-1, the J gene TRBJ2-1; the match to TRBD2 covers 10 bases. Looked up from germline, CDR1 is SGHRS and CDR2 is YFSETQ. The CDR3 is 15 amino acids. The junction had 8 bases not matched to a gene; V was cut back by 4 bases and J by 7 bases. This chain's CDR3 is CASSHLAGEVNEQFF. The CDR3 bases are TGCGCCAGCAGCCATCTAGCGGGAGAGGTTAATGAGCAGTTCTTC.

The chain has TRBV7-3 and TRBJ2-5; TRBD2 matches 12 bases. CDR3 size: 14 residues. The J segment lost 11 bases and the V segment lost 5 bases, leaving 9 bases of the junction unmatched. Germline loops: CDR1 SGHTA, CDR2 FQGTGA. The CDR3 reads CASSKLAGGREQYF. In nucleotides, the CDR3 is TGTGCCAGCAGCAAACTAGCGGGAGGAAGGGAGCAGTACTTC. Looking up the rest from reference TRBV7-3 and TRBJ2-5 gives the full variable domain: GAGVSQTPSNKVTEKGKYVELRCDPISGHTALYWYRQSLGQGPEFLIYFQGTGAADDSGLPNDRFFAVRPEGSVSTLKIQRTERGDSAVYLCASSKLAGGREQYFGPGTRLLVL.

This sequence joins TRBV27 and TRBJ2-7; 8 nucleotides agree with TRBD2. Trimming took 8 bases from V and 0 from J; bases not matched to a gene: 9. The CDR3 sequence is 15 residues long. In germline, CDR1 is MNHEY, CDR2 SMNVEV (reference sequence). CDR3 nucleotides: TGTGCCAGCGCAATTTTTAGCGGGGCCTCCTACGAGCAGTACTTC. This codes for CASAIFSGASYEQYF.

The V gene is TRBV19, the J gene TRBJ1-2; 8 bases are shared with TRBD1. The CDR3 extends over 13 amino acids. Per the germline V gene, CDR1 is LNHDA and CDR2 is SQIVND (reference sequence). Trimming removed 8 bases from V and 5 bases from J; junction bases left unmatched: 7. The CDR3: CASSTTGEYGYTF. In DNA, the CDR3 is TGTGCCAGTTCAACGACAGGGGAATATGGCTACACCTTC.

The chain uses TRBV7-3 and TRBJ2-3; 8 bases map to TRBD1. Germline values: CDR1 SGHTA, CDR2 FQGTGA. CDR3 length: 15 amino acids. The J segment lost 6 bases and the V segment lost 3 bases, leaving 8 bases of the junction unmatched. CDR3 sequence reads: CASSFRQGTFDTQYF. DNA for the CDR3: TGTGCCAGCAGCTTCCGACAGGGGACATTCGATACGCAGTATTTT.

The genes are TRBV7-3 and TRBJ1-2, with 9 bases aligning to TRBD1. CDR3 length equals 15 residues. Per the germline V gene, CDR1 is SGHTA and CDR2 is FQGTGA. After removal of 5 bases from V and 5 bases from J, the junction contained 9 bases not matched to a gene. The CDR3 spells CASSPSRTGVYGYTF. In DNA form, the CDR3 reads TGTGCCAGCAGCCCAAGTAGGACAGGGGTATATGGCTACACCTTC. The variable domain in full, with the rest retrieved from reference TRBV7-3 and TRBJ1-2, is GAGVSQTPSNKVTEKGKYVELRCDPISGHTALYWYRQSLGQGPEFLIYFQGTGAADDSGLPNDRFFAVRPEGSVSTLKIQRTERGDSAVYLCASSPSRTGVYGYTFGSGTRLTVV.

The rearrangement links TRBV6-5 to TRBJ2-3; 9 bases are a match to TRBD2. The CDR3 extends over 15 amino acids. Looked up from germline, CDR1 is MNHEY and CDR2 is SVGAGI. V lost 5 bases, J lost 3 bases, and 6 bases stayed unmatched. For the CDR3, the DNA is TGTGCCAGCAGTCAACCGACTAGCGGAACAGATACGCAGTATTTT. Translating it yields CASSQPTSGTDTQYF.

The chain employs TRBV30 and TRBJ2-5, with TRBD1 identical over 8 bases. The germline CDR1 and CDR2 sequences are GTSNPN and SVGIG (reference sequence). V was pared by 3 bases and J by 4 bases, with 4 bases of the junction left unmatched. The CDR3 is made up of 13 amino acids. The DNA of the CDR3 is TGTGCCTGGAGGTCCAGGGGGCGAGAGACCCAGTACTTC. Its translation: CAWRSRGRETQYF. Using reference TRBV30 and TRBJ2-5 for the parts outside the CDR3, the full variable domain is SQTIHQWPATLVQPVGSPLSLECTVEGTSNPNLYWYRQAAGRGLQLLFYSVGIGQISSEVPQNLSASRPQDRQFILSSKKLLLSDSGFYLCAWRSRGRETQYFGPGTRLLVL.

V gene TRBV7-2 combines with J gene TRBJ1-5; D is unresolved. This CDR3 contains 13 residues. Germline-derived CDR1 and CDR2 are SGHTA and FQGNSA. The V and J ends lost 3 bases and 4 bases respectively, with 7 bases between them. The CDR3 DNA reads as TGTGCCAGCAGCTTCTGGGAGAATCAGCCCCAGCATTTT. Residues: CASSFWENQPQHF. The full variable domain, completed using reference TRBV7-2 and TRBJ1-5, is GAGVSQSPSNKVTEKGKDVELRCDPISGHTALYWYRQSLGQGLEFLIYFQGNSAPDKSGLPSDRFSAERTGGSVSTLTIQRTQQEDSAVYLCASSFWENQPQHFGDGTRLSIL.

This chain connects TRBV6-4 to TRBJ2-1, with D possibly being TRBD2 (5 bases). V lost 0 bases, J lost 6 bases, and 12 bases lay in between. The CDR3 has 15 residues. The V gene's germline CDR1 is MRHNA and CDR2 SNTAGT. In DNA, the CDR3 is TGTGCCAGCAGTGACTCCCTAGCTCCTAGCAATGAGCAGTTCTTC. Its protein is CASSDSLAPSNEQFF.

The genes are TRBV5-4 and TRBJ1-1; TRBD1 matches at 7 bases. Germline CDR1 is SGHNT and CDR2 is YYREEE (reference sequence). The CDR3 length is 13 residues. The trim removed 4 bases at V and 12 bases at J, leaving 12 bases unmatched. The CDR3 DNA follows: TGTGCCAGCAGCCGGACAGGAGGAATCGGTACTTTCTTT. Its translation: CASSRTGGIGTFF.

This chain uses TRBV27 with TRBJ2-7, with 8 bases fitting TRBD2. From germline, CDR1 is MNHEY and CDR2 SMNVEV (reference sequence). V trimming: 0 bases; J trimming: 3 bases; junction bases outside the gene matches: 7. CDR3 length equals 16 residues. The DNA of the CDR3 is TGTGCCAGCAGTTTATCAAGCGGGAGACCGGTCTACGAGCAGTACTTC. Protein sequence: CASSLSSGRPVYEQYF.

The V and J genes are TRBV19 and TRBJ2-5; weak D call: TRBD1 (5 bases). The end of the DNA fits TRBJ2-7 better, so the J call may be wrong. Germline-derived CDR1 and CDR2 are LNHDA and SQIVND (reference sequence). The CDR3 contains 12 residues. The CDR3 region has the DNA TGTGCCAGTAGTAAGGCAGGGCACGAGCAGTACTTC. This encodes CASSKAGHEQYF.

The chain employs TRBV18 and TRBJ2-7; 8 bases are a match to TRBD1. The CDR3 loop spans 14 amino acids. Germline V gives CDR1 KGHSH, CDR2 LQKENI. V was pared by 3 bases and J by 5 bases, with 6 bases of the junction left unmatched. CDR3 coding DNA: TGTGCCAGCTCACCCAGGGGGCCCCCGGACGAGCAGTACTTC. Translation: CASSPRGPPDEQYF.

This sequence joins TRBV7-6 and TRBJ2-7; D possibly corresponds to TRBD2 (5 bases). Deletions cut 0 bases from V and 0 bases from J, with 6 bases between. The CDR3 contains 14 residues. CDR1 is SGHVS and CDR2 is FNYEAQ in the germline V gene. The CDR3 DNA follows: TGTGCCAGCAGCTTAGCTAGCGCCTCCTACGAGCAGTACTTC. Protein product: CASSLASASYEQYF.

The chain couples TRBV6-1 to TRBJ2-7; 10 bases agree with TRBD2. Germline CDR1 and CDR2: MNHNS and SASEGT. This CDR3 region has 14 residues. Trimming took 7 bases from V and 7 from J; bases not matched to a gene: 10. The DNA of the CDR3 is TGTGCCAGCAAAACAGCGGGAGGGCAGTTAGAGCAGTACTTC. Its protein product is CASKTAGGQLEQYF.

The rearrangement joins TRBV19 to TRBJ1-1; D not resolved. Germline V gene lookup returns CDR1 LNHDA and CDR2 SQIVND (reference sequence). Trimming removed 7 bases from V and 4 bases from J, with 13 bases in between. The CDR3 runs 13 residues. The CDR3 DNA reads TGTGCCAGTACCGCGGGTGGGATCACTGAAGCTTTCTTT. This translates into CASTAGGITEAFF.

The genes are TRBV6-5 and TRBJ1-1; 8 bases agree with TRBD1. The CDR3 extends over 12 amino acids. Looked up from germline, CDR1 is MNHEY and CDR2 is SVGAGI. Trimming removed 11 bases from V and 1 base from J; junction bases left unmatched: 3. The CDR3 bases are TGTGCCGCAGGGGGCAGGAACACTGAAGCTTTCTTT. Amino acids: CAAGGRNTEAFF.

This chain uses TRBV9 with TRBJ2-6; 7 nucleotides agree with TRBD1. Germline V gives CDR1 SGDLS, CDR2 YYNGEE. CDR3 length: 18 residues. After removal of 0 bases from V and 1 base from J, the junction contained 7 bases not matched to a gene. The CDR3 nucleotides are TGTGCCAGCAGCGTAGAGAGGGGGCCGAAGTCTGGGGCCAACGTCCTGACTTTC. It specifies CASSVERGPKSGANVLTF.

The chain has TRBV30 and TRBJ2-1; 11 positions match TRBD2. V shed 7 bases, J shed 3 bases, and the junction held 2 bases outside the gene matches. The CDR3 contains 13 residues. CDR1 and CDR2 (germline): GTSNPN, SVGIG (reference sequence). This chain's CDR3 is CAFTSGSYNEQFF. The CDR3 nucleotides are TGTGCCTTCACTAGCGGGAGCTACAATGAGCAGTTCTTC.

The rearrangement joins TRBV2 to TRBJ1-5, with D unclear. Trimming took 10 bases from V and 3 from J, leaving 13 bases between them. The germline CDR1 and CDR2 sequences are SNHLY and FYNNEI. The CDR3 extends over 13 amino acids. In nucleotides, the CDR3 is TGTGCCATCGGCGGGATGTTCAATCAGCCCCAGCATTTT. Amino acids: CAIGGMFNQPQHF.

This chain joins TRBV2 and TRBJ2-3; TRBD2 is a possible D gene (6 bases). This CDR3 has 16 residues. Germline values: CDR1 SNHLY, CDR2 FYNNEI. V was trimmed by 6 bases and J by 4 bases, leaving 20 bases between them. As DNA, the CDR3 is TGTGCCAGCAGGACTGGGGGAGGCAGCGGATCAGATACGCAGTATTTT. This encodes CASRTGGGSGSDTQYF.

The rearrangement uses TRBV7-2 and TRBJ2-7; 7 bases line up with TRBD2. There are 14 residues in the CDR3. V shed 6 bases, J shed 2 bases, and the junction held 7 bases outside the gene matches. Germline assignment: CDR1 SGHTA and CDR2 FQGNSA. The CDR3 nucleotides read TGTGCCAGCAGGCCGGCGGGAGTAGCCTACGAGCAGTACTTC. Protein sequence: CASRPAGVAYEQYF.

The chain recombines TRBV9 with TRBJ1-2, with D perhaps matching TRBD1 (6 bases). Germline V gene data show CDR1 as SGDLS and CDR2 as YYNGEE. This CDR3 comprises 15 residues. Trimming pared 0 bases from V and 1 base from J, leaving 10 bases between. The CDR3 DNA is TGTGCCAGCAGCGTAGACAGGGCGATTAACTATGGCTACACCTTC. Amino acids: CASSVDRAINYGYTF.